This is a list of T cell receptor beta chains from one sample in a study of blood T cell repertoires in COVID-19. Sequencing used immunoSEQ multiplex PCR; TCRdb keeps in-frame clones, though not all of them. The sample lists around 200,000 clones, 70% to 90% seen once, with about 0.77% in the top ten. The source material was PBMCs or T cells enriched from blood (not recorded which). The origin of the receptors is a woman aged 18 to 35 who had recovered from COVID-19. The CDR3 runs from the conserved cysteine through the conserved F or W. The order of the fields is D gene, J gene, clone size, CDR3 length, V gene, CDR3 protein, CDR3 DNA. The D gene is left open where the match is weak. Size tells how often a clone was seen (once, few, many) or the class of an expanded clone, and some rows leave it out.

-	TRBJ1-2	-	13	TRBV6-5	CAPPGGRGYGYTF	TGTGCCCCCCCGGGAGGACGGGGCTATGGCTACACCTTC
-	TRBJ2-7	-	14	TRBV11-2	CASRKLTGSYEQYF	TGTGCCAGCAGGAAGTTAACCGGGAGCTACGAGCAGTACTTC
-	TRBJ2-7	once	13	TRBV6-2/TRBV6-3	CASSYSEGYEQYF	TGTGCCAGCAGTTACTCAGAGGGCTACGAGCAGTACTTC
TRBD1	TRBJ1-1	-	13	TRBV2	CASSEARDRAAFF	TGTGCCAGCAGTGAAGCGCGGGACAGGGCTGCTTTCTTT
-	TRBJ2-1	-	13	TRBV12-3/TRBV12-4	CASSLTRNGEQFF	TGTGCCAGCAGTTTAACCAGAAATGGCGAGCAGTTCTTC
-	TRBJ1-2	-	15	TRBV28	CASSLRQGPIGGYTF	TGTGCCAGCAGTTTAAGGCAGGGCCCGATTGGGGGCTACACCTTC
-	TRBJ2-3	once	15	TRBV4-1	CASSPLAGSTDTQYF	TGCGCCAGCAGCCCACTCGCAGGTAGCACAGATACGCAGTATTTT
-	TRBJ2-6	once	17	TRBV4-1	CASSQVEGRPGANVLTF	TGCGCCAGCAGCCAAGTTGAAGGGAGACCTGGGGCCAACGTCCTGACTTTC
TRBD1	TRBJ1-1	once	14	TRBV19	CASSIDRGRTEAFF	TGTGCCAGTAGTATCGACAGGGGGAGGACTGAAGCTTTCTTT
TRBD2	TRBJ2-1	-	16	TRBV29-1	CSVEDLGLAAYNEQFF	TGCAGCGTTGAAGACCTGGGACTAGCGGCCTACAATGAGCAGTTCTTC
-	TRBJ1-5	-	15	TRBV15	CATSILTGSDQPQHF	TGTGCCACCAGCATCTTGACCGGGTCTGATCAGCCCCAGCATTTT
TRBD2	TRBJ2-3	-	17	TRBV3-1/TRBV3-2	CASSQISGRAGLDTQYF	TGTGCCAGCAGCCAAATTAGCGGGAGGGCCGGACTAGATACGCAGTATTTT
TRBD1	TRBJ1-2	-	15	TRBV5-5	CASSLAEGGNYGYTF	TGTGCCAGCAGCTTGGCCGAAGGGGGCAACTATGGCTACACCTTC
-	TRBJ2-5	-	18	TRBV19	CASSMGHLILREQETQYF	TGTGCCAGTAGTATGGGCCACTTAATCTTGAGGGAGCAAGAGACCCAGTACTTC
-	TRBJ2-5	-	14	TRBV6-6	CASSYSSRGETQYF	TGTGCCAGCAGTTACTCGAGTAGGGGAGAGACCCAGTACTTC
TRBD2	TRBJ2-5	-	17	TRBV6-1	CASSVAGSASGRETQYF	TGTGCCAGCAGTGTCGCTGGGTCGGCTAGCGGGAGGGAGACCCAGTACTTC